This T cell receptor beta chain emerged from a study of Ad26.COV2.S vaccination and SARS-CoV-2 variants. Study information: The authors gave Ad26.COV2.S intramuscularly, either once or twice 56 days apart. Points from the study as a whole: Placebo recipients trailed vaccine recipients in spike-specific TCR breadth.

This sample's treatment: some 20 received Ad26.COV2.S at low or high dose, single or two shots; 5 received placebo; per-sample allocation not given. Day 63 after the first injection of vaccine or placebo was the sampling time. Trimming took off 7 bases at V and 6 bases at J, with 10 bases between the two ends. The length of the CDR3 is 12 residues. Turning to this clone: Its specificity is not known.

Here immunoSEQ multiplex PCR was the method, and the copy in TCRdb shows in-frame clones only, minus some. The data contain 300,000 to 350,000 clones, approximately 86% of them singletons. Sequences were derived from peripheral blood, sampled in a trial of Ad26.COV2.S vaccine versus placebo. This clonotype was sampled from a person aged 18-65 years who received the Ad26.COV2.S COVID-19 vaccine or a placebo. The chain links TRBV12-3 or TRBV12-4 to TRBJ1-5, with D possibly TRBD1 on 5 matching bases. The CDR3 loop reads CASNERGQPQHF. The CDR3 bases are TGTGCCAGCAATGAGAGGGGTCAGCCCCAGCATTTT.